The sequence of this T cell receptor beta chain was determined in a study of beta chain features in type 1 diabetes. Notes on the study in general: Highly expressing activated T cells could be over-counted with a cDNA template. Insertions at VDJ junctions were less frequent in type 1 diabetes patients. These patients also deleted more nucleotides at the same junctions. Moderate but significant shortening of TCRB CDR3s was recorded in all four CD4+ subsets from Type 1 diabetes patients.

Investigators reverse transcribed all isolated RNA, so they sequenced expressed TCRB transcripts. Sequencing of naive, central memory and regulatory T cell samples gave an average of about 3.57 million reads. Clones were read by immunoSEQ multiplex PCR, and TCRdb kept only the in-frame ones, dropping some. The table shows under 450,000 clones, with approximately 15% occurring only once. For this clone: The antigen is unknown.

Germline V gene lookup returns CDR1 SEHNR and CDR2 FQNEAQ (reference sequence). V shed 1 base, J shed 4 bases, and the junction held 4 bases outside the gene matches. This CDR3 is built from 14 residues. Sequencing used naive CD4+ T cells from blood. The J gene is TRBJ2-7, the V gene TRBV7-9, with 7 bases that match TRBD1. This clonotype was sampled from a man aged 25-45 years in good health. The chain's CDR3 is CASSLGQGEYEQYV. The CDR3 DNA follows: TGTGCCAGCAGCTTAGGGCAGGGGGAGTACGAGCAGTACGTC.